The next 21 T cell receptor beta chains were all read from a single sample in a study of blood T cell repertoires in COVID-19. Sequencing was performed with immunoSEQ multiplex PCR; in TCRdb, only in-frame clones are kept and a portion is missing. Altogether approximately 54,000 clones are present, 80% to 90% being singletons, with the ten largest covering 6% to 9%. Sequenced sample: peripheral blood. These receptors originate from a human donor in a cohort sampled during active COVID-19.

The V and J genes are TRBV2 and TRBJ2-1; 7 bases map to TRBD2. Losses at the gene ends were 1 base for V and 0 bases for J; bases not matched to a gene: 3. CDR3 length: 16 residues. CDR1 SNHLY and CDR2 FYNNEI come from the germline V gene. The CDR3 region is CASSEVRGSSYNEQFF. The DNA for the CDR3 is TGTGCCAGCAGTGAAGTTCGCGGGAGCTCCTACAATGAGCAGTTCTTC.

DNA of the CDR3: TGTGCCACCAGCAGAGATTATTCGGGGACAGGGTTTATCTATGGCTACACCTTC. This encodes CATSRDYSGTGFIYGYTF. This rearrangement joins TRBV15 to TRBJ1-2; 9 bases line up with TRBD1. The CDR3 runs to 18 residues. Per germline, CDR1 LNHNV and CDR2 YYDKDF (reference sequence). V lost 0 bases and J lost 4; bases outside the gene matches: 12.

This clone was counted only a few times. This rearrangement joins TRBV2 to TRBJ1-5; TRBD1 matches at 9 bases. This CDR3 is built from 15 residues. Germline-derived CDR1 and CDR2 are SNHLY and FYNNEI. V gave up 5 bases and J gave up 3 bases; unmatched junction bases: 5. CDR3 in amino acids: CASSLQGANNQPQHF. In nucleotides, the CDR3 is TGTGCCAGCAGTCTACAGGGGGCGAACAATCAGCCCCAGCATTTT.

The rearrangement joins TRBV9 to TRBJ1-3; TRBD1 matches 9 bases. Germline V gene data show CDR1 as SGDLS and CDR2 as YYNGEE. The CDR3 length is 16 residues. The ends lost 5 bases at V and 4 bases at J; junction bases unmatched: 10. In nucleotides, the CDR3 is TGTGCCAGCAGTAGAGGGTCACAGGGGGCGGGAAACACCATATATTTT. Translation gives CASSRGSQGAGNTIYF.

The CDR3 loop reads CASSLSPSGTDTQYF. The DNA of the CDR3 is TGCGCCAGCAGCTTGTCCCCTAGCGGCACAGATACGCAGTATTTT. The genes are TRBV5-1 and TRBJ2-3; D is possibly TRBD2 (6 bases). V lost 1 base and J 1 base, leaving 10 bases between the germline ends. The V gene's germline CDR1 is SGHRS and CDR2 YFSETQ. This CDR3 comprises 15 residues.

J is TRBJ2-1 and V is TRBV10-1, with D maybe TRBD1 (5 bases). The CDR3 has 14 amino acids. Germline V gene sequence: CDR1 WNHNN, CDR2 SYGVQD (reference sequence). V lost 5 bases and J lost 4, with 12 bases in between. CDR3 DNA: TGCGCCAGCAGTAGAAGGGGTCTGTACAATGAGCAGTTCTTC. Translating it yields CASSRRGLYNEQFF.

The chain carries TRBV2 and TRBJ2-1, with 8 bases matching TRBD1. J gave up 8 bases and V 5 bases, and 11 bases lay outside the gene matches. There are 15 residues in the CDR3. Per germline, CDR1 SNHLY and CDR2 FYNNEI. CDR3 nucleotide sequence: TGTGCCAGCAGTTTGGGGACAGGAAATTGGGATGAGCAGTTCTTC. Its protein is CASSLGTGNWDEQFF.

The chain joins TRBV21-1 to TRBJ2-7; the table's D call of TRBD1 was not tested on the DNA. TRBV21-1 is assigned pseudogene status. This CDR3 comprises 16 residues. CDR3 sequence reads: CASSKWGQSYTYEQYF. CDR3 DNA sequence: TGTGCCAGCAGCAAATGGGGACAGAGTTACACCTACGAGCAGTACTTC.

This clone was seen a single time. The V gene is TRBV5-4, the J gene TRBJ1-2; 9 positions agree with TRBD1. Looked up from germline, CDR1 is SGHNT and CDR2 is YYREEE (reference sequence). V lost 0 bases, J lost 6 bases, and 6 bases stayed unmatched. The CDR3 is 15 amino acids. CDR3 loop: CASSLDPQGADGYTF. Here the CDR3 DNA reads TGTGCCAGCAGCTTGGACCCACAGGGGGCAGATGGCTACACCTTC.

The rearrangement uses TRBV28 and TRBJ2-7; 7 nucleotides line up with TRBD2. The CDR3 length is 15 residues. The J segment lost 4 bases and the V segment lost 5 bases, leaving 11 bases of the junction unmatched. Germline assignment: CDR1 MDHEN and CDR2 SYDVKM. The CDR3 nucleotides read TGTGCCAGCAGTATTCCCGCTAGCGGTGCGTACGAGCAGTACTTC. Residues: CASSIPASGAYEQYF.

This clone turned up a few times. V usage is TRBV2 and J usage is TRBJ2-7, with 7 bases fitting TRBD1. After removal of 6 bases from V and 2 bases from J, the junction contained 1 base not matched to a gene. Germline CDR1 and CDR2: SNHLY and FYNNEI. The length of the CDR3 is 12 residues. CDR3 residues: CASRTGPYEQYF. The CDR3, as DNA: TGTGCCAGCAGGACAGGGCCCTACGAGCAGTACTTC.

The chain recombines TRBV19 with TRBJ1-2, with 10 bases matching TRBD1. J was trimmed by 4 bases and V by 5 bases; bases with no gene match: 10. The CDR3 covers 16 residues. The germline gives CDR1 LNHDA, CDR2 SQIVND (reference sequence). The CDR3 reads CASSPLPGQGTYGYTF. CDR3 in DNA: TGTGCCAGTAGTCCCCTTCCGGGACAGGGGACCTATGGCTACACCTTC.

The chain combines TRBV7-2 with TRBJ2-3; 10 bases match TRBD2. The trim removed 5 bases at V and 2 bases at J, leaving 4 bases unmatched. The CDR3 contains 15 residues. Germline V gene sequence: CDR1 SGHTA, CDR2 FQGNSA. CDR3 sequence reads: CASSLGLADTDTQYF. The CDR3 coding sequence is TGTGCCAGCAGCCTCGGACTAGCGGACACAGATACGCAGTATTTT.

The CDR3 spells CASSLESNTEAFF. The CDR3 bases are TGTGCCAGCTCACTAGAGTCGAACACTGAAGCTTTCTTT. This chain joins TRBV18 and TRBJ1-1; D is ambiguous. CDR3 length: 13 amino acids. V was clipped by 4 bases and J by 1 base, with 7 bases between them. Germline V gives CDR1 KGHSH, CDR2 LQKENI.

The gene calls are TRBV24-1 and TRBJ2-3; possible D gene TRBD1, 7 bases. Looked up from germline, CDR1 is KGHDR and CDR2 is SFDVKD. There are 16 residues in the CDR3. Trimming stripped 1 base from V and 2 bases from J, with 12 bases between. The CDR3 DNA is TGTGCCACCAGTGATTTAGGAGGGGGCAACACAGATACGCAGTATTTT. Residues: CATSDLGGGNTDTQYF.

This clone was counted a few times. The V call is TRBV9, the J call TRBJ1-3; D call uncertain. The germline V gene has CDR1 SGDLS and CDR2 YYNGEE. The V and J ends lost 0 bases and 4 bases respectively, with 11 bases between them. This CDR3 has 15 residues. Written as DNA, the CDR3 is TGTGCCAGCAGCGTAGATGAAGCACCAGGAAACACCATATATTTT. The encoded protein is CASSVDEAPGNTIYF.

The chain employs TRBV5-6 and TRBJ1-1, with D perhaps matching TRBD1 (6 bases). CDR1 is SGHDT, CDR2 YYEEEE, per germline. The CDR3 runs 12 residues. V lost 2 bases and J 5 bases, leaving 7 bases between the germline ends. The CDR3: CASSLQGTEAFF. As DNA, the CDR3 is TGTGCCAGCAGCTTACAGGGTACTGAAGCTTTCTTT. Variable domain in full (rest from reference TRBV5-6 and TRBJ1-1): DAGVTQSPTHLIKTRGQQVTLRCSPKSGHDTVSWYQQALGQGPQFIFQYYEEEERQRGNFPDRFSGHQFPNYSSELNVNALLLGDSALYLCASSLQGTEAFFGQGTRLTVV.

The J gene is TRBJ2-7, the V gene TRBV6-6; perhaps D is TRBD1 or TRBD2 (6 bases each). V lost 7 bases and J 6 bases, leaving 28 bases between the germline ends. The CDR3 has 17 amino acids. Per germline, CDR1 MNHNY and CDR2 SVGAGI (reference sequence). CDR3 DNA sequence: TGTGCCAGCACTCGACAGGTGGAGGATTGGGGAGGAGGCGAGCAGTACTTC. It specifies CASTRQVEDWGGGEQYF.

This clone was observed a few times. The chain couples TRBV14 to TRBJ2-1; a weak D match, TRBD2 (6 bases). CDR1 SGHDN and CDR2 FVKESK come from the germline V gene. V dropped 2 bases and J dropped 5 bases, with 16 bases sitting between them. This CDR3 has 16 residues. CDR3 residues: CASSQPPGLSHNEQFF. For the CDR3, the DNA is TGTGCCAGCAGCCAACCCCCGGGACTTTCTCACAATGAGCAGTTCTTC.

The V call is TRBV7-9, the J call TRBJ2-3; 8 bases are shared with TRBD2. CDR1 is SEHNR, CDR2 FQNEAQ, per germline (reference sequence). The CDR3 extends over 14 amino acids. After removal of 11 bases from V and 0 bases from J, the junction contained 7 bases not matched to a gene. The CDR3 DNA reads TGTGCCGGGCTACCTAGCGGGAGCACAGATACGCAGTATTTT. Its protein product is CAGLPSGSTDTQYF. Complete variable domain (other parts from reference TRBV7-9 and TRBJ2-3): DTGVSQNPRHKITKRGQNVTFRCDPISEHNRLYWYRQTLGQGPEFLTYFQNEAQLEKSRLLSDRFSAERPKGSFSTLEIQRTEQGDSAMYLCAGLPSGSTDTQYFGPGTRLTVL.

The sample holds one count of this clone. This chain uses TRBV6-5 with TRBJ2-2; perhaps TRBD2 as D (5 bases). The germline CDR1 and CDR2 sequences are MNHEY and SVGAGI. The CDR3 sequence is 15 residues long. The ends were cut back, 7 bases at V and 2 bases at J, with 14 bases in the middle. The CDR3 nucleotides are TGTGCCAGCATTAACCGGGAACTCAACACCGGGGAGCTGTTTTTT. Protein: CASINRELNTGELFF.